This TCR beta chain was identified in a study of vaccination effects on CD4 cells after COVID-19. As for the study in general: Using viral peptide pools, the ViraFEST assay grew out antigen-specific CD4+ T cells prior to sequencing. Sampling occurred a median 72 days post second dose, range 14 to 241.

As for this clone: The antigen is undetermined.

After less than twelve days in culture, the CD4+ T cells were isolated. The person was diagnosed with PCR-confirmed SARS-CoV-2 infection between March and December 2020. Either the mRNA-1273 or the BNT162b2 vaccine was given to participants as two doses. Measured with immunoSEQ multiplex PCR; TCRdb has only the in-frame clones, and not every one. Of nearly 35,000 clones listed, around 72% are singletons. Germline assignment: CDR1 SGDLS and CDR2 YYNGEE. Trimming took 1 base from V and 3 from J, leaving 5 bases between them. The CDR3 contains 13 residues. The V gene is TRBV9, the J gene TRBJ1-5; no clear D. The clonotype comes from a human donor who had a prior SARS-CoV-2 infection. The starting material was CD4+ T cells from PBMCs cultured without peptide, obtained after COVID-19 vaccination. CDR3 in amino acids: CASSVSPNQPQHF. In DNA, the CDR3 is TGTGCCAGCAGCGTATCCCCCAATCAGCCCCAGCATTTT.